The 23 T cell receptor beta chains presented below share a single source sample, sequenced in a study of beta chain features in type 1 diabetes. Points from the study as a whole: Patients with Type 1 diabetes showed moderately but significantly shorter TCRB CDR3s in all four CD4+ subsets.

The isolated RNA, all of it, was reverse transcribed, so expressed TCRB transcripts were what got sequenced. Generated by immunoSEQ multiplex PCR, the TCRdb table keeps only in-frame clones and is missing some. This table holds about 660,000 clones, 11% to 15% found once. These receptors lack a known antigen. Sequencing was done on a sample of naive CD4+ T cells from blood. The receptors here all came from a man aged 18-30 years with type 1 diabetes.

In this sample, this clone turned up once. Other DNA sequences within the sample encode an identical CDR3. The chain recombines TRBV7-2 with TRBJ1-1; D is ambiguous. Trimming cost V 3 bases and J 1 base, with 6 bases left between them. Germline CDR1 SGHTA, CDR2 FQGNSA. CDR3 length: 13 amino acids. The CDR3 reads CASSFVGNTEAFF. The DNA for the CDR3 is TGTGCCAGCAGCTTTGTCGGGAACACTGAAGCTTTCTTT.

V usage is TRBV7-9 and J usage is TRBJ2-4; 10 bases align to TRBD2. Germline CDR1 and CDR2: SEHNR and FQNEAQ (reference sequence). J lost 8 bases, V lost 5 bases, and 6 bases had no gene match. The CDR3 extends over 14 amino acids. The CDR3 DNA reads TGTGCCAGCAGCCAGGGACTAGCGCGAGACATTCAGTACTTC. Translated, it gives CASSQGLARDIQYF. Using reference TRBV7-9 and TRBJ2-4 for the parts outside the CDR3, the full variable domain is DTGVSQNPRHKITKRGQNVTFRCDPISEHNRLYWYRQTLGQGPEFLTYFQNEAQLEKSRLLSDRFSAERPKGSFSTLEIQRTEQGDSAMYLCASSQGLARDIQYFGAGTRLSVL.

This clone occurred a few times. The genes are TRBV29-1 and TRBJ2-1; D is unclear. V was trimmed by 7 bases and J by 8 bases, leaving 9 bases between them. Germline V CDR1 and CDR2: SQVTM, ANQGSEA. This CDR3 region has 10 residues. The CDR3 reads CSAIIHEQFF. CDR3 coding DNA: TGCAGCGCCATCATCCATGAGCAGTTCTTC.

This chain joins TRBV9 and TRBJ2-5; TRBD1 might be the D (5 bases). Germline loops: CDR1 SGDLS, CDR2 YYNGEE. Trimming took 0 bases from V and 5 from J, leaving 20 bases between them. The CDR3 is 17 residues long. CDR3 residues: CASSVEAGSQAWETQYF. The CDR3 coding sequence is TGTGCCAGCAGCGTAGAGGCAGGGTCACAAGCATGGGAGACCCAGTACTTC.

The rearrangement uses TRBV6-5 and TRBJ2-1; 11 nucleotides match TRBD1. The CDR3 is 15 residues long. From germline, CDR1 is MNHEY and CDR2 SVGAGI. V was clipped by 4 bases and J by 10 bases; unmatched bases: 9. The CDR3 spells CASSSWTGGLWEQFF. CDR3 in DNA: TGTGCCAGCAGTTCCTGGACAGGGGGCCTTTGGGAGCAGTTCTTC.

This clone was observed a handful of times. CDR3 residues: CASSYSGSGTYEQYF. The CDR3 DNA reads as TGTGCCAGCAGTTACTCAGGTAGCGGGACCTACGAGCAGTACTTC. The rearrangement joins TRBV6-5 to TRBJ2-7, with 8 bases identical to TRBD2. The V gene's germline CDR1 is MNHEY and CDR2 SVGAGI. The CDR3 sequence is 15 residues long. Unmatched junction bases numbered 3, after V lost 0 bases and J lost 2 bases.

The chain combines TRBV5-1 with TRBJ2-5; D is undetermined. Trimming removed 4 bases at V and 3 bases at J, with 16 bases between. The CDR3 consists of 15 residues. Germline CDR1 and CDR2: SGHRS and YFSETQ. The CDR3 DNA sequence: TGCGCCAGCAGCCCCGGCGCCCAACGGGAAGAGACCCAGTACTTC. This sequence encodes CASSPGAQREETQYF.

CDR3 in DNA: TGTGCCTGGAGTGTAGGACAGGTACTAGACGAGCAGTACTTC. Translated: CAWSVGQVLDEQYF. This rearrangement joins TRBV30 to TRBJ2-7; 7 bases match TRBD1. CDR3 size: 14 residues. Per germline, CDR1 GTSNPN and CDR2 SVGIG (reference sequence). The V segment lost 0 bases and the J segment 5 bases; nucleotides outside the gene matches: 7.

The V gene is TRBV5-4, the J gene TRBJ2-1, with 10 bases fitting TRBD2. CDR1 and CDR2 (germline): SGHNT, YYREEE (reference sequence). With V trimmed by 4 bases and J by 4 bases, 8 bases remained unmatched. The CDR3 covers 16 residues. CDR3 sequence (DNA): TGTGCCAGCAGCAAACCCACTAGCGGGGCTTACAATGAGCAGTTCTTC. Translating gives CASSKPTSGAYNEQFF.

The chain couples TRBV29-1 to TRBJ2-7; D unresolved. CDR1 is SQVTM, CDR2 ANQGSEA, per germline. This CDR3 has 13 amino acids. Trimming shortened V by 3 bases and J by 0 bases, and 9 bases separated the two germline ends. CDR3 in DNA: TGCAGCGTTGAGAAGGGCAGCTCCTACGAGCAGTACTTC. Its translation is CSVEKGSSYEQYF.

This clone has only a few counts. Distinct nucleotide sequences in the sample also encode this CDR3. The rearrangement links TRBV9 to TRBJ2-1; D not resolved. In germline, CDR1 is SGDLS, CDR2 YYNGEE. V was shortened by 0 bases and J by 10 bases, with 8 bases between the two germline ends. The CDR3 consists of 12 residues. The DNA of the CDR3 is TGTGCCAGCAGCGTAGGCCGCGGCGAGCAGTTCTTC. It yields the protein CASSVGRGEQFF.

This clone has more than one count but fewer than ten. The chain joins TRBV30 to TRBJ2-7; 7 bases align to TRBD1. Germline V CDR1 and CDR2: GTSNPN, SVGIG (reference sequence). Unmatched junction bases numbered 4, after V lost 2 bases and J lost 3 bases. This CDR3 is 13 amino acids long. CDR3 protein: CAWSRGQIYEQYF. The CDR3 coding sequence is TGTGCCTGGAGTCGGGGACAGATCTACGAGCAGTACTTC.

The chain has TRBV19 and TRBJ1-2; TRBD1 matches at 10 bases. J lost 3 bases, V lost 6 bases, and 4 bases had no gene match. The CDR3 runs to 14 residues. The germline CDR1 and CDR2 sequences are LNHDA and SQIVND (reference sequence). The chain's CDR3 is CASRSGQGDYGYTF. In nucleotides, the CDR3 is TGTGCCAGTAGAAGCGGACAGGGGGACTATGGCTACACCTTC.

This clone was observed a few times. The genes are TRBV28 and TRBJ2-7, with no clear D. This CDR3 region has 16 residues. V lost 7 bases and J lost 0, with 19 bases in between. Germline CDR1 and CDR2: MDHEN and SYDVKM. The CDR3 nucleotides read TGTGCCAGCAAACGGACCGGCATCAGGTCCTCCTACGAGCAGTACTTC. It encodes CASKRTGIRSSYEQYF.

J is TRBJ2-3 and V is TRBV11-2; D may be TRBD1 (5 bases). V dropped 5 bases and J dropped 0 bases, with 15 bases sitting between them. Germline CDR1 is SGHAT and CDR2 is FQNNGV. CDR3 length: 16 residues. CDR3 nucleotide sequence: TGTGCCAGCAGCCCCATCAAGGGGCCTAGCACAGATACGCAGTATTTT. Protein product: CASSPIKGPSTDTQYF.

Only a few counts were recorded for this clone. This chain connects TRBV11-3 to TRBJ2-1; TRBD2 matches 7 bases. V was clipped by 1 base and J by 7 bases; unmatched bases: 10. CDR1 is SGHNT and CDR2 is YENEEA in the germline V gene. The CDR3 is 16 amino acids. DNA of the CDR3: TGTGCCAGCAGCTTAGCGTCTTCGAGCGGGATAAATGAGCAGTTCTTC. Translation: CASSLASSSGINEQFF.

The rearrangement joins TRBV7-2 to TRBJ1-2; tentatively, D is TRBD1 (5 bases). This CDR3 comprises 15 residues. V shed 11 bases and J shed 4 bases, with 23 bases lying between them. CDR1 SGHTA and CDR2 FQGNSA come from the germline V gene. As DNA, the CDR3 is TGTGCCCTGCGGATGGAGGGGAGAGATATCTATGGCTACACCTTC. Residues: CALRMEGRDIYGYTF.

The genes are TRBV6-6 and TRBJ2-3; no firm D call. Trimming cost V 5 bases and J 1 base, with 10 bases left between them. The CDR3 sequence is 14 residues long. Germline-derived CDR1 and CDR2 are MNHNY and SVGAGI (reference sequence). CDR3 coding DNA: TGTGCCAGCAGTCGACCAATCCGCACAGATACGCAGTATTTT. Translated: CASSRPIRTDTQYF.

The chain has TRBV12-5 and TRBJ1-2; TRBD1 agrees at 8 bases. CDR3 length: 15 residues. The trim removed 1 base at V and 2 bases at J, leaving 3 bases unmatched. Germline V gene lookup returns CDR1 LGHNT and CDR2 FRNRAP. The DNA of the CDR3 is TGTGCTAGTGGTTTGGGGACAGGGAGGAACTATGGCTACACCTTC. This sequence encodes CASGLGTGRNYGYTF.

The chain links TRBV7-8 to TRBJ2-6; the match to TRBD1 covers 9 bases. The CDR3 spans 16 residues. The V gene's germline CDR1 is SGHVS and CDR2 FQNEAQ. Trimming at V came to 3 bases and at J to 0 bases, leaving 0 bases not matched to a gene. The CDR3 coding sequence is TGTGCCAGCAGCTTGACAGGGGGCTCTGGGGCCAACGTCCTGACTTTC. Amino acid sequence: CASSLTGGSGANVLTF.

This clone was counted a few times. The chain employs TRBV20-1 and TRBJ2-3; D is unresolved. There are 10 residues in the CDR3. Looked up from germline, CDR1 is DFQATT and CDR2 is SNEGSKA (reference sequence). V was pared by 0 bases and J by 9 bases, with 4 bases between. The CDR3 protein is CSARDRTQYF. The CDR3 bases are TGCAGTGCTAGAGATCGCACGCAGTATTTT.

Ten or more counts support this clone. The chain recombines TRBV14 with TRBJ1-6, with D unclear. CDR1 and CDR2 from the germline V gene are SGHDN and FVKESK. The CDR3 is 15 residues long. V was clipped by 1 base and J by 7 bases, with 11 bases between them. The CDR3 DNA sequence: TGTGCCAGCAGCCAAGGCAGCTGGGAAAATTCACCCCTCCACTTT. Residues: CASSQGSWENSPLHF.

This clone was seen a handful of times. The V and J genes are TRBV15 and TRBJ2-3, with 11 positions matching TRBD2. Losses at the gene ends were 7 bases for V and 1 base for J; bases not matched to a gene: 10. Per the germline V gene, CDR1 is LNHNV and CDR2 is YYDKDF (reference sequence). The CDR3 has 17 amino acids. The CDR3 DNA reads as TGTGCCACCACCCGGCTAGCGGGAGGCGCTGGCACAGATACGCAGTATTTT. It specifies CATTRLAGGAGTDTQYF.